This T cell receptor (beta chain) was captured by sequencing in a study of blood T cell repertoires in COVID-19. Study-wide context: Material from acute and convalescent COVID-19 was sourced from the United States, Italy and Spain. T cells, B-cell-depleted T cells, or PBMCs provided the cDNA or gDNA that served as material.

In the original analysis: Amplification with reference gene primers provided the estimates of nucleated cell counts. Sequencing was performed with immunoSEQ multiplex PCR; in TCRdb, only in-frame clones are kept and a portion is missing. That table furnishes V, J and clone size, whereas the DNA furnished D and trimming. Among 300,000 to 450,000 clones listed, roughly 80% were seen once. This CDR3 is 13 amino acids long. Germline assignment: CDR1 SNHLY and CDR2 FYNNEI. V was cut by 7 bases and J by 6 bases, with 15 bases left in between. This clone was seen a few times. This receptor was obtained from a human donor with acute or convalescent COVID-19. The donor label of this sample is uncertain. The chain joins TRBV2 to TRBJ1-2; D gene uncertain. The sequencing sample was made of peripheral blood. The CDR3 region has the DNA TGTGCCAGCACCACAGAAATCGGGGATGGCTACACCTTC. Translation gives CASTTEIGDGYTF. The whole variable domain, remainder taken from reference TRBV2 and TRBJ1-2, is EPEVTQTPSHQVTQMGQEVILRCVPISNHLYFYWYRQILGQKVEFLVSFYNNEISEKSEIFDDQFSVERPDGSNFTLKIRSTKLEDSAMYFCASTTEIGDGYTFGSGTRLTVV.